The table lists the clone carrying this T cell receptor (beta chain) with a count of one. The sample belongs to a study of blood T cell repertoires in COVID-19. Across the study: Spain, Italy and the United States supplied samples that represented acute and convalescent COVID-19. In each case, the material was cDNA or gDNA derived from T cells, B-cell-depleted T cells, or PBMCs.

Seattle participants joined during active infection and were tracked over time. The CDR3 is 14 residues long. The junction had 5 bases not matched to a gene; V was cut back by 5 bases and J by 6 bases. Germline lookup yields CDR1 SGHNT and CDR2 YENEEA. Original methodology: Counts of nucleated cells, estimated from reference gene primer amplification, were obtained. Only in-frame clones appear in the TCRdb table, and some are missing; sequencing was by immunoSEQ multiplex PCR. D and trimming come from the DNA, and the V and J calls and clone size come from that table. The table includes about 250,000 clones, roughly 85% detected once.

This clonotype was obtained from a man aged 45-65 years with COVID-19, enrolled during active disease. V gene TRBV11-3 combines with J gene TRBJ2-1; the match to TRBD1 covers 9 bases. The sequenced sample was peripheral blood. The DNA of the CDR3 is TGTGCCAGCAGCCCCGGACAGGGGATCAATGAGCAGTTCTTC. This codes for CASSPGQGINEQFF. Combining the CDR3 with reference TRBV11-3 and TRBJ2-1 gives the whole variable domain EAGVVQSPRYKIIEKKQPVAFWCNPISGHNTLYWYLQNLGQGPELLIRYENEEAVDDSQLPKDRFSAERLKGVDSTLKIQPAELGDSAVYLCASSPGQGINEQFFGPGTRLTVL.